This paragraph covers one T cell receptor beta chain sequence. Its target is not known. The data were taken from a study of T cell responses to AZD1222 COVID-19 vaccine. Method: immunoSEQ multiplex PCR; TCRdb's copy keeps in-frame clones and lacks some. The repertoire holds over 95,000 clones, with approximately 90% as singletons. General study results and limits: Nearly half of spike-specific TCRs reportedly target variant regions that are unmutated in the B.1.351 and B.1.1.7 variants. Just six AZD1222 recipients tested seropositive at baseline. Repertoires were sampled only after the peak T cell response.

This specimen was peripheral blood, taken on day 0 of AZD1222 vaccination. This receptor was obtained from an adult in good health.

The CDR3 loop is CASSQQDLHPFF. Written as DNA, the CDR3 is TGTGCCAGCAGCCAGCAGGACCTCCATCCGTTCTTC. This chain connects TRBV5-6 to TRBJ2-1; D gene unclear. The CDR3 has 12 residues. CDR1 SGHDT and CDR2 YYEEEE come from the germline V gene. The germline V and J ends were trimmed by 4 bases and 15 bases, with 17 bases remaining between them. The variable domain in full, with the rest retrieved from reference TRBV5-6 and TRBJ2-1, is DAGVTQSPTHLIKTRGQQVTLRCSPKSGHDTVSWYQQALGQGPQFIFQYYEEEERQRGNFPDRFSGHQFPNYSSELNVNALLLGDSALYLCASSQQDLHPFFGPGTRLTVL.